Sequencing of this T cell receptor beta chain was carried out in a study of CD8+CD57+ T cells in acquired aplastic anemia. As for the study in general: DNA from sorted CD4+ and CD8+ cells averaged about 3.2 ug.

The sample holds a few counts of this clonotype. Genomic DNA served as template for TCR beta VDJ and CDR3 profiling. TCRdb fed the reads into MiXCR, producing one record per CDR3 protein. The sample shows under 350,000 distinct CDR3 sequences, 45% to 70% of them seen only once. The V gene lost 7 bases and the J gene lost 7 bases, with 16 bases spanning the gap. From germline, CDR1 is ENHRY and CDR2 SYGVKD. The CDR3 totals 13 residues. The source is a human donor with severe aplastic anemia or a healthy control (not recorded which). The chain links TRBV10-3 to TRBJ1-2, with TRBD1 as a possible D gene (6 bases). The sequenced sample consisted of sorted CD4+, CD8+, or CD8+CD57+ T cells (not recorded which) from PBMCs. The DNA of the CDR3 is TGTGCCATCAAAGAGGGGGGGGATCGTGGCTACACCTTC. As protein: CAIKEGGDRGYTF.